Listed here is a single T cell receptor (beta chain). Its antigen is currently unknown. This entry comes from a study of cytomegalovirus exposure and HLA in healthy donors. Overall study findings and caveats: The study labeled fewer than 200 TCR beta chains cytomegalovirus-associated. Among immune exposure information, only CMV serostatus was available.

Amplification used 60 Vbeta primers and 13 Jbeta primers. Sequencing used immunoSEQ multiplex PCR; TCRdb keeps in-frame clones, though not all of them. The data contain roughly 170,000 clones, around 82% of them seen just once; the ten biggest clones take up under 1.1%. The CDR3 sequence is 15 residues long. The germline gives CDR1 MNHEY, CDR2 SMNVEV (reference sequence). The trim removed 5 bases at V and 6 bases at J, leaving 12 bases unmatched. Specimen: PBMCs. The rearrangement links TRBV27 to TRBJ1-2; TRBD1 aligns across 7 bases. The sequence was collected from a man aged 30-40 years in good health and CMV-seronegative. The CDR3 region is CASSNRDSNRNGYTF. The DNA for the CDR3 is TGTGCCAGCAGTAACCGGGACAGTAATCGTAATGGCTACACCTTC.